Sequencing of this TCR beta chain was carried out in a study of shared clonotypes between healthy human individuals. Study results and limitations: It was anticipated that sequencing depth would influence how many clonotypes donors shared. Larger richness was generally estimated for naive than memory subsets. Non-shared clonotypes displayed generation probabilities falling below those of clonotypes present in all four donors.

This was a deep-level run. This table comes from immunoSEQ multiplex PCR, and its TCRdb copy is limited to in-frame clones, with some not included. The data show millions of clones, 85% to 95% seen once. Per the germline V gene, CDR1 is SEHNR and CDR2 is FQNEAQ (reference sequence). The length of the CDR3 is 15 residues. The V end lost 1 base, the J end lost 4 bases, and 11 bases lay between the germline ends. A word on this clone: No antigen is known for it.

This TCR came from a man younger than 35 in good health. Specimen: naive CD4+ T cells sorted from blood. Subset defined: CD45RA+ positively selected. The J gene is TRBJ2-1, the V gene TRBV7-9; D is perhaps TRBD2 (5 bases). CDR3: CASSLVGGSYNEQFF. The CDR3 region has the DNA TGTGCCAGCAGCTTAGTAGGCGGGTCTTACAATGAGCAGTTCTTC. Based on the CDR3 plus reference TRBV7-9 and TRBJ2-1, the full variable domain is DTGVSQNPRHKITKRGQNVTFRCDPISEHNRLYWYRQTLGQGPEFLTYFQNEAQLEKSRLLSDRFSAERPKGSFSTLEIQRTEQGDSAMYLCASSLVGGSYNEQFFGPGTRLTVL.